The 20 T cell receptor beta chains listed next were all sequenced from one sample in a study of blood T cell repertoires in COVID-19. The assay was immunoSEQ multiplex PCR, and TCRdb's table has in-frame clones only and misses some. The table has about 68,000 clones, 65% to 90% seen once. What was sequenced was peripheral blood. These receptors were collected from a woman aged 60 to 75 with acute or convalescent COVID-19.

The V and J genes are TRBV5-6 and TRBJ1-1; TRBD1 is a possible D gene (5 bases). The germline V gene has CDR1 SGHDT and CDR2 YYEEEE. Trimming cost V 4 bases and J 1 base, with 14 bases left between them. The CDR3 spans 15 residues. CDR3 sequence: CASSPLTATNTEAFF. The CDR3 DNA sequence: TGTGCCAGCAGCCCCCTGACAGCCACGAACACTGAAGCTTTCTTT. The full variable domain, rest sourced from reference TRBV5-6 and TRBJ1-1, is DAGVTQSPTHLIKTRGQQVTLRCSPKSGHDTVSWYQQALGQGPQFIFQYYEEEERQRGNFPDRFSGHQFPNYSSELNVNALLLGDSALYLCASSPLTATNTEAFFGQGTRLTVV.

This clone has just one count. The chain uses TRBV6-5 and TRBJ1-2; 9 nucleotides line up with TRBD1. The J segment lost 2 bases and the V segment lost 5 bases, leaving 3 bases of the junction unmatched. Germline V gene lookup returns CDR1 MNHEY and CDR2 SVGAGI. CDR3 size: 14 residues. The CDR3 DNA reads TGTGCCAGCAGTCCACAGGGGGCCAACTATGGCTACACCTTC. It codes for CASSPQGANYGYTF.

The J gene is TRBJ2-7, the V gene TRBV5-1, with 12 bases aligning to TRBD2. Germline CDR1 is SGHRS and CDR2 is YFSETQ. The CDR3 runs 14 residues. Trimming cost V 4 bases and J 3 bases; bases outside gene matches: 2. For the CDR3, the DNA is TGCGCCAGCAGCCTGACTAGCGGGAGCTACGAGCAGTACTTC. Residues: CASSLTSGSYEQYF. The full variable domain, completed using reference TRBV5-1 and TRBJ2-7, is KAGVTQTPRYLIKTRGQQVTLSCSPISGHRSVSWYQQTPGQGLQFLFEYFSETQRNKGNFPGRFSGRQFSNSRSEMNVSTLELGDSALYLCASSLTSGSYEQYFGPGTRLTVT.

The chain employs TRBV24-1 and TRBJ2-1; D unclear. V gave up 3 bases and J gave up 4 bases, with 12 bases separating them. The CDR3 totals 15 residues. The germline V gene has CDR1 KGHDR and CDR2 SFDVKD. CDR3 sequence (DNA): TGTGCCACCAGTGATGGAAGGCAACTATACAATGAGCAGTTCTTC. Translation: CATSDGRQLYNEQFF.

The V gene is TRBV10-3, the J gene TRBJ1-6, with D hard to call. Germline CDR1 reads ENHRY; CDR2 reads SYGVKD. This CDR3 has 13 residues. Trimming stripped 8 bases from V and 9 bases from J, with 14 bases between. The CDR3 is CAILDNAGSPLHF. CDR3 bases: TGTGCCATCCTCGACAACGCTGGTTCACCCCTCCACTTT.

This chain uses TRBV10-1 with TRBJ1-5, with D perhaps matching TRBD1 (5 bases). V lost 0 bases to trimming and J lost 3 bases, with 15 bases between them. The germline V gene encodes CDR1 WNHNN and CDR2 SYGVQD (reference sequence). This CDR3 region has 17 residues. The CDR3 spells CASSESGARVTNQPQHF. DNA for the CDR3: TGCGCCAGCAGTGAGTCAGGGGCAAGAGTTACCAATCAGCCCCAGCATTTT.

The V and J genes are TRBV6-5 and TRBJ1-6, with D maybe TRBD1 (5 bases). V dropped 2 bases and J dropped 2 bases, with 7 bases sitting between them. This CDR3 has 15 residues. Germline CDR1 is MNHEY and CDR2 is SVGAGI. DNA of the CDR3: TGTGCCAGCAGTTACAAGGGGACCTATAATTCACCCCTCCACTTT. This encodes CASSYKGTYNSPLHF.

This clone was counted between two and nine times. The rearrangement uses TRBV7-3 and TRBJ1-2; tentative D call: TRBD1 (5 bases). Between the trimmed V and J ends, which lost 5 bases and 7 bases, there was a span of 17 bases. Per the germline V gene, CDR1 is SGHTA and CDR2 is FQGTGA. The CDR3 extends over 14 amino acids. The CDR3 loop is CASSPGGDQTGYTF. Written as DNA, the CDR3 is TGTGCCAGCAGCCCCGGCGGGGACCAAACTGGCTACACCTTC.

The chain employs TRBV27 and TRBJ2-7; TRBD2 aligns across 10 bases. The J segment lost 6 bases and the V segment lost 0 bases, leaving 5 bases of the junction unmatched. Germline values: CDR1 MNHEY, CDR2 SMNVEV (reference sequence). The length of the CDR3 is 15 residues. The CDR3 DNA reads as TGTGCCAGCAGTTTATCGAGTACTAGCGGGACCGAGCAGTACTTC. This sequence encodes CASSLSSTSGTEQYF.

This sequence joins TRBV7-8 and TRBJ2-7; 7 positions match TRBD2. The trim removed 3 bases at V and 3 bases at J, leaving 5 bases unmatched. Germline values: CDR1 SGHVS, CDR2 FQNEAQ. This CDR3 comprises 14 residues. In DNA form, the CDR3 reads TGTGCCAGCAGCTTCGGGTCGGGGGGCTACGAGCAGTACTTC. Amino acids: CASSFGSGGYEQYF.

The rearrangement joins TRBV6-5 to TRBJ1-5, with 8 nucleotides matching TRBD1. Germline CDR1 reads MNHEY; CDR2 reads SVGAGI. This CDR3 region has 14 residues. After removal of 2 bases from V and 6 bases from J, the junction contained 3 bases not matched to a gene. CDR3 region: CASSYDQGAQPQHF. The CDR3, as DNA: TGTGCCAGCAGTTACGACCAGGGGGCTCAGCCCCAGCATTTT.

This chain joins TRBV20-1 and TRBJ1-1; D not certain. V shed 3 bases and J shed 3 bases, with 5 bases lying between them. This CDR3 has 11 residues. CDR1 and CDR2 (germline): DFQATT, SNEGSKA (reference sequence). CDR3 region: CSASRYTEAFF. CDR3 DNA sequence: TGCAGTGCTAGCCGGTACACTGAAGCTTTCTTT.

This sequence joins TRBV2 and TRBJ1-5, with a possible D match to TRBD1 (6 bases). The CDR3 covers 14 residues. The V gene's germline CDR1 is SNHLY and CDR2 FYNNEI. The germline V and J ends were trimmed by 6 bases and 3 bases, with 12 bases remaining between them. The CDR3: CASSRTGYNQPQHF. As DNA, the CDR3 is TGTGCCAGCAGCAGAACAGGGTACAATCAGCCCCAGCATTTT.

The chain recombines TRBV11-2 with TRBJ2-1; 9 positions agree with TRBD2. V lost 6 bases, J lost 7 bases, and 10 bases stayed unmatched. CDR3 length: 15 amino acids. Per the germline V gene, CDR1 is SGHAT and CDR2 is FQNNGV. CDR3: CASRLDRLAGNEQFF. Here the CDR3 DNA reads TGTGCCAGCAGACTAGATAGGCTAGCGGGGAATGAGCAGTTCTTC. Full variable domain (remainder filled in from reference TRBV11-2 and TRBJ2-1): EAGVAQSPRYKIIEKRQSVAFWCNPISGHATLYWYQQILGQGPKLLIQFQNNGVVDDSQLPKDRFSAERLKGVDSTLKIQPAKLEDSAVYLCASRLDRLAGNEQFFGPGTRLTVL.

The chain links TRBV28 to TRBJ1-3; D remains ambiguous. Deletions cut 3 bases from V and 2 bases from J, with 14 bases between. This CDR3 is 16 amino acids long. The germline V gene encodes CDR1 MDHEN and CDR2 SYDVKM. CDR3 sequence reads: CASSFPLRGTGNTIYF. CDR3 in DNA: TGTGCCAGCAGTTTTCCCTTGCGAGGGACTGGAAACACCATATATTTT.

The chain recombines TRBV5-1 with TRBJ1-2, with 7 bases identical to TRBD1. CDR3 length equals 15 residues. Germline CDR1 reads SGHRS; CDR2 reads YFSETQ. The ends lost 0 bases at V and 7 bases at J; junction bases unmatched: 9. The CDR3 DNA sequence: TGCGCCAGCAGCTTGGAAGGGGGCGGAAGATTTGGCTACACCTTC. This encodes CASSLEGGGRFGYTF.

The V and J genes are TRBV2 and TRBJ1-6; D is unresolved. Germline-derived CDR1 and CDR2 are SNHLY and FYNNEI. V was pared by 5 bases and J by 3 bases, with 8 bases between. The length of the CDR3 is 14 residues. In DNA, the CDR3 is TGTGCCAGCAGTATCGAGGGCTATAATTCACCCCTCCACTTT. It is translated as CASSIEGYNSPLHF.

This clone was seen only once. This chain joins TRBV6-1 and TRBJ1-6; D unresolved. The CDR3 has 14 residues. Looked up from germline, CDR1 is MNHNS and CDR2 is SASEGT. The ends were cut back, 3 bases at V and 10 bases at J, with 13 bases in the middle. CDR3 nucleotides: TGTGCCAGCAGTGAGTCAATGAGCGGATCACCCCTCCACTTT. This encodes CASSESMSGSPLHF.

This clone appeared a few times. The chain has TRBV10-2 and TRBJ1-1; D remains ambiguous. CDR3 length equals 13 residues. From germline, CDR1 is WSHSY and CDR2 SAAADI. V lost 7 bases to trimming and J lost 5 bases, with 14 bases between them. The CDR3, as DNA: TGCGCCAGCAACGGAGGGCCCCTGACTGAAGCTTTCTTT. Its translation is CASNGGPLTEAFF.

The chain links TRBV10-2 to TRBJ2-7; the match to TRBD2 covers 8 bases. The CDR3 covers 15 residues. After removal of 6 bases from V and 4 bases from J, the junction contained 11 bases not matched to a gene. Germline CDR1 and CDR2: WSHSY and SAAADI. The CDR3 DNA is TGCGCCAGCAGGGAGACCGGGACTAGGATTTACGAGCAGTACTTC. Translating gives CASRETGTRIYEQYF.